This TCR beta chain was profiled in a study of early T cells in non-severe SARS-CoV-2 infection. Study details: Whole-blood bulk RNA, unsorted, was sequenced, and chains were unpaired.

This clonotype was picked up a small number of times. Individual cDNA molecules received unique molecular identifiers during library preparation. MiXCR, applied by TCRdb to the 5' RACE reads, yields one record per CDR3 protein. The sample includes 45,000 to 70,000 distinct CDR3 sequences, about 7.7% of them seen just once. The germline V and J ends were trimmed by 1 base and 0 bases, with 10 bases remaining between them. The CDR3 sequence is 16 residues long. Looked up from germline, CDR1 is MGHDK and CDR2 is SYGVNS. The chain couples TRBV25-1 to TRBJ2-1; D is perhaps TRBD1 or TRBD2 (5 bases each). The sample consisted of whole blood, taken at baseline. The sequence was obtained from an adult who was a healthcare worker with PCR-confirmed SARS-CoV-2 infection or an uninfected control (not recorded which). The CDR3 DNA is TGTGCCAGCAGTGAATTTGGGGGTTCCTCCTACAATGAGCAGTTCTTC. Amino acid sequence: CASSEFGGSSYNEQFF.